Below are 25 T cell receptor beta chains sequenced from a single sample in a study of blood T cell repertoires in COVID-19 (TCRdb year 2020). Libraries were prepared through the immunoSEQ multiplex PCR assay. TCRdb stores this immuneACCESS table with in-frame sequences only. Part of the clones is absent; in the studies checked, under half of the shortfall reflects unresolved V genes, and no reason is known for the rest. The sample profile shows under 400,000 clones; about nine tenths of them were found once. The ten largest clones represent approximately 1.6% of the sample. Sequencing was carried out using peripheral blood. All receptors derive from a woman in her thirties with COVID-19, enrolled during active disease.

The chain is built from TRBV19 and TRBJ1-2; 10 bases match TRBD1. Trimming cost V 5 bases and J 6 bases; bases outside gene matches: 9. Germline CDR1 reads LNHDA; CDR2 reads SQIVND (reference sequence). There are 15 residues in the CDR3. CDR3 protein: CASSGITGTGDGYTF. In DNA form, the CDR3 reads TGTGCCAGTAGTGGAATTACCGGGACAGGGGATGGCTACACCTTC. The full variable domain, completed using reference TRBV19 and TRBJ1-2, is DGGITQSPKYLFRKEGQNVTLSCEQNLNHDAMYWYRQDPGQGLRLIYYSQIVNDFQKGDIAEGYSVSREKKESFPLTVTSAQKNPTAFYLCASSGITGTGDGYTFGSGTRLTVV.

J is TRBJ2-7 and V is TRBV5-1; D is unresolved. Germline CDR1 and CDR2: SGHRS and YFSETQ. The V and J ends lost 0 bases and 0 bases respectively, with 10 bases between them. This CDR3 comprises 15 residues. CDR3 nucleotides: TGCGCCAGCAGCTTGGGGCGACCGGGCTCCTACGAGCAGTACTTC. The encoded protein is CASSLGRPGSYEQYF.

This clone showed up just once. The chain has TRBV11-3 and TRBJ2-5; 15 positions match TRBD2. Germline V CDR1 and CDR2: SGHNT, YENEEA. After removal of 5 bases from V and 5 bases from J, the junction contained 6 bases not matched to a gene. This CDR3 comprises 16 residues. The CDR3 DNA is TGTGCCAGCAGCCCGTGGACTAGCGGGGGGGTGGAGACCCAGTACTTC. Residues: CASSPWTSGGVETQYF.

CDR3 DNA sequence: TGTGCCAGCAGCTACGGGACAGGCGGCAATCAGCCCCAGCATTTT. It translates to CASSYGTGGNQPQHF. The chain is built from TRBV7-3 and TRBJ1-5; 8 nucleotides line up with TRBD1. With 4 bases clipped from V and 2 bases from J, the junction kept 4 bases outside the gene matches. The CDR3 sequence is 15 residues long. Per the germline V gene, CDR1 is SGHTA and CDR2 is FQGTGA.

The rearrangement links TRBV4-1 to TRBJ1-3; D may be TRBD1 (5 bases). V dropped 3 bases and J dropped 9 bases, with 27 bases sitting between them. From germline, CDR1 is MGHRA and CDR2 YSYEKL. The CDR3 is 18 amino acids. Written as DNA, the CDR3 is TGCGCCAGCAGCCACTATTTCGCCCGGAATCAGGGTGATAGCACCATATATTTT. Translation: CASSHYFARNQGDSTIYF.

The gene calls are TRBV28 and TRBJ2-1, with 7 bases lining up with TRBD1. CDR1 is MDHEN and CDR2 is SYDVKM in the germline V gene. With V trimmed by 8 bases and J by 4 bases, 14 bases remained unmatched. This CDR3 spans 16 amino acids. The CDR3 reads CASRGQEMARYNEQFF. The CDR3 bases are TGTGCCAGCCGAGGACAGGAGATGGCCCGTTACAATGAGCAGTTCTTC.

The chain links TRBV5-6 to TRBJ2-3; 11 nucleotides match TRBD2. With 4 bases clipped from V and 2 bases from J, the junction kept 9 bases outside the gene matches. The CDR3 is 17 residues long. The germline V gene has CDR1 SGHDT and CDR2 YYEEEE. CDR3: CASSPTSGGLTTDTQYF. CDR3 in DNA: TGTGCCAGCAGCCCAACTAGCGGGGGTCTTACCACAGATACGCAGTATTTT. The variable domain in full, with the rest retrieved from reference TRBV5-6 and TRBJ2-3, is DAGVTQSPTHLIKTRGQQVTLRCSPKSGHDTVSWYQQALGQGPQFIFQYYEEEERQRGNFPDRFSGHQFPNYSSELNVNALLLGDSALYLCASSPTSGGLTTDTQYFGPGTRLTVL.

The chain is built from TRBV10-3 and TRBJ1-1, with D uncertain. The V end was cut by 4 bases, the J end by 7 bases, with 10 bases between. This CDR3 comprises 12 residues. Germline-derived CDR1 and CDR2 are ENHRY and SYGVKD. CDR3 bases: TGTGCCATCAGTGCGCGGGCAGATGAAGCTTTCTTT. Protein product: CAISARADEAFF.

This clone has only a few counts. V is TRBV9 and J is TRBJ2-2; 8 bases are shared with TRBD1. CDR1 and CDR2 from the germline V gene are SGDLS and YYNGEE. V lost 4 bases, J lost 6 bases, and 11 bases stayed unmatched. CDR3 length equals 16 residues. The CDR3 DNA sequence: TGTGCCAGCAGCCGACAGGGGTCCATGTCGTCCGGGGAGCTGTTTTTT. Its protein is CASSRQGSMSSGELFF.

The chain is built from TRBV5-5 and TRBJ1-6, with D tentatively TRBD1 (6 bases). The CDR3 spans 16 residues. Germline V gene sequence: CDR1 SGHKS, CDR2 YYEKEE (reference sequence). The germline V and J ends were trimmed by 4 bases and 2 bases, with 13 bases remaining between them. The CDR3 loop reads CASSPPQGTYNSPLHF. CDR3 nucleotides: TGTGCCAGCAGCCCCCCACAGGGCACCTATAATTCACCCCTCCACTTT.

This clone was recorded once. This chain uses TRBV5-4 with TRBJ2-7; a possible D gene is TRBD1 (6 bases). Trimming left V 2 bases short and J 6 bases short, with 15 bases between. The CDR3 length is 14 residues. Germline V gives CDR1 SGHNT, CDR2 YYREEE (reference sequence). The CDR3 bases are TGTGCCAGCAGCTTCGGAACAGGGTCCGGCGAGCAGTACGTC. Encoded protein: CASSFGTGSGEQYV.

V is TRBV28 and J is TRBJ1-5; 7 positions match TRBD1. Looked up from germline, CDR1 is MDHEN and CDR2 is SYDVKM. The CDR3 length is 18 residues. J was trimmed by 2 bases and V by 5 bases; bases with no gene match: 15. CDR3 DNA sequence: TGTGCCAGCAGTCTGAGACAGGGATCCACGTGGCGCAATCAGCCCCAGCATTTT. It specifies CASSLRQGSTWRNQPQHF.

CDR3 coding DNA: TGTGCCAGCAGTTTAAGACAGGGAGGGAACACTGAAGCTTTCTTT. Translating gives CASSLRQGGNTEAFF. This chain joins TRBV27 and TRBJ1-1; 7 bases are a match to TRBD1. Germline CDR1 MNHEY, CDR2 SMNVEV (reference sequence). This CDR3 is built from 15 residues. The ends lost 2 bases at V and 1 base at J; junction bases unmatched: 4.

The chain uses TRBV4-1 and TRBJ1-5; D is unresolved. CDR1 MGHRA and CDR2 YSYEKL come from the germline V gene. CDR3 length: 15 amino acids. Trimming removed 5 bases at V and 0 bases at J, with 11 bases between. CDR3 coding DNA: TGCGCCAGCAGCAAACTTCTAAATAGCAATCAGCCCCAGCATTTT. Translation: CASSKLLNSNQPQHF.

This chain joins TRBV6-5 and TRBJ2-4; D might be TRBD2 (5 bases). Germline CDR1 and CDR2: MNHEY and SVGAGI. CDR3 length equals 15 residues. V was cut by 5 bases and J by 3 bases, with 14 bases left in between. CDR3 in DNA: TGTGCCAGCAGTCTCACCGGGGTCGGCAAAAACATTCAGTACTTC. It translates to CASSLTGVGKNIQYF.

V usage is TRBV24-1 and J usage is TRBJ1-5; D unclear. The CDR3 is made up of 14 amino acids. CDR1 is KGHDR, CDR2 SFDVKD, per germline. Trimming cost V 5 bases and J 0 bases, with 7 bases left between them. The CDR3 DNA reads as TGTGCCACCAGTGTAAGCTATAGCAATCAGCCCCAGCATTTT. It yields the protein CATSVSYSNQPQHF.

The J gene is TRBJ2-4, the V gene TRBV28, with 8 positions matching TRBD2. In germline, CDR1 is MDHEN, CDR2 SYDVKM. V shed 1 base and J 1 base; nucleotides not matched to a gene: 6. The CDR3 sequence is 17 residues long. CDR3 loop: CASSLYSGGGAKNIQYF. The CDR3 DNA is TGTGCCAGCAGTTTATATTCTGGCGGGGGGGCCAAAAACATTCAGTACTTC.

The chain is built from TRBV11-2 and TRBJ2-5; D uncertain. The CDR3 runs to 14 residues. The V and J ends lost 5 bases and 0 bases respectively, with 10 bases between them. The V gene's germline CDR1 is SGHAT and CDR2 FQNNGV. CDR3 loop: CASSPRMDQETQYF. CDR3 sequence (DNA): TGTGCCAGCAGCCCTAGGATGGACCAAGAGACCCAGTACTTC.

This rearrangement joins TRBV7-8 to TRBJ2-5; a weak D match, TRBD1 (6 bases). V lost 6 bases to trimming and J lost 5 bases, with 28 bases between them. This CDR3 has 18 residues. The germline V gene encodes CDR1 SGHVS and CDR2 FQNEAQ. The CDR3: CASRHSRVAAQRGETQYF. In DNA, the CDR3 is TGTGCCAGCAGACATAGCAGGGTTGCAGCCCAAAGGGGGGAGACCCAGTACTTC.

V usage is TRBV4-1 and J usage is TRBJ2-2; D uncertain. The germline V gene has CDR1 MGHRA and CDR2 YSYEKL. Deletions cut 3 bases from V and 4 bases from J, with 6 bases between. This CDR3 spans 13 amino acids. CDR3 amino acids: CASSHPSTGELFF. The CDR3 nucleotides read TGCGCCAGCAGCCATCCATCCACCGGGGAGCTGTTTTTT.

The J gene is TRBJ1-2, the V gene TRBV29-1; D is perhaps TRBD1 (5 bases). The CDR3 loop spans 13 amino acids. Germline V lookup: CDR1 SQVTM, CDR2 ANQGSEA. With 4 bases removed from V and 4 bases from J, the gap between germline ends came to 13 bases. CDR3 bases: TGCAGCGTTGTACCGACAGTCTCCTATGGCTACACCTTC. This sequence encodes CSVVPTVSYGYTF.

The table lists this clone with a count of one. The chain has TRBV18 and TRBJ2-5; 10 bases are a match to TRBD1. CDR1 and CDR2 from the germline V gene are KGHSH and LQKENI. Trimming took 6 bases from V and 4 from J; bases not matched to a gene: 2. CDR3 length equals 13 residues. In DNA form, the CDR3 reads TGTGCCAGCTCGAGGGACAGGGGAGAGACCCAGTACTTC. Residues: CASSRDRGETQYF.

The chain is built from TRBV9 and TRBJ1-2; 10 bases are a match to TRBD1. Germline CDR1 SGDLS, CDR2 YYNGEE. This CDR3 is built from 16 residues. The junction had 9 bases not matched to a gene; V was cut back by 0 bases and J by 7 bases. The CDR3 reads CASSVGRTGGLGGYTF. The CDR3 region has the DNA TGTGCCAGCAGCGTAGGTCGGACAGGGGGGTTAGGTGGCTACACCTTC.

This chain joins TRBV7-2 and TRBJ2-5; D remains unclear. Germline V lookup: CDR1 SGHTA, CDR2 FQGNSA. The CDR3 loop spans 13 amino acids. V was cut by 4 bases and J by 5 bases, with 11 bases left in between. The CDR3 loop is CASSYSPTETQYF. DNA of the CDR3: TGTGCCAGCAGCTATTCCCCTACGGAGACCCAGTACTTC.

This chain connects TRBV4-1 to TRBJ1-4; 8 nucleotides line up with TRBD1. The V gene's germline CDR1 is MGHRA and CDR2 YSYEKL. The V segment lost 3 bases and the J segment 8 bases; nucleotides outside the gene matches: 8. The CDR3 consists of 15 residues. The CDR3 spells CASSQDDRGREKLFF. The CDR3 region has the DNA TGCGCCAGCAGCCAGGATGACAGGGGCCGAGAAAAACTGTTTTTT.